This T cell receptor beta chain was identified during a study of human T cells and chemical hapten exposure. J lost 10 bases, V lost 3 bases, and 7 bases had no gene match. Germline CDR1 and CDR2: SEHNR and FQNEAQ (reference sequence). The CDR3 runs to 14 residues. Time point indicated: patch test 1, 2 weeks after DPC sensitization. This sample's treatment: therapeutic diphenylcyclopropenone sensitization with weekly scalp DPC. There are many counts of this clonotype. The library gave individual cDNA molecules unique molecular identifiers. MiXCR, run by TCRdb on the RACE reads, gives a single entry per CDR3 protein. This table holds under 200,000 distinct CDR3 sequences, about 14% found once.

Sequenced here: whole blood, sampled in connection with sensitization to the hapten diphenylcyclopropenone (DPC). V gene TRBV7-9 combines with J gene TRBJ2-1, with 9 bases aligning to TRBD1. This clonotype was obtained from a woman aged 25 to 39 with alopecia areata. Some clones in this sample may be carry-over from other donors' samples. CDR3 coding DNA: TGTGCCAGCAGCTTTCCGGGACAGGGCGTCGAGCAGTTCTTC. Translating gives CASSFPGQGVEQFF.